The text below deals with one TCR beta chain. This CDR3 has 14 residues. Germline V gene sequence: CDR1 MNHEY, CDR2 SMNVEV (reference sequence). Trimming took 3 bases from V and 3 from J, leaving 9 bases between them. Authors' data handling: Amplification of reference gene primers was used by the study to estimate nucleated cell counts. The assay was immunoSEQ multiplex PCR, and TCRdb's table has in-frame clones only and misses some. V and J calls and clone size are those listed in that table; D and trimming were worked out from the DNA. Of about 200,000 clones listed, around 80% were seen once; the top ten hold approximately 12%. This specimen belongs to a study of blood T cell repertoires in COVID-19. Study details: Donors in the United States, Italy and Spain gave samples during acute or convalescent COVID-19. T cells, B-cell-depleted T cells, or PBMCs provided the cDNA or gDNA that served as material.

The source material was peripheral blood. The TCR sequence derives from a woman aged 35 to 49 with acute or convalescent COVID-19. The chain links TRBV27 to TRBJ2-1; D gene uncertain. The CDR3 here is CASSFSVGYNEQFF. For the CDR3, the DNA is TGTGCCAGCAGTTTTTCTGTCGGCTACAATGAGCAGTTCTTC.